This T cell receptor beta chain is from a study of blood T cell repertoires in COVID-19. In the study overall: The United States, Italy and Spain supplied acute and convalescent COVID-19 samples. From T cells, B-cell-depleted T cells, or PBMCs came the material, which was cDNA or gDNA.

The V end lost 5 bases, the J end lost 3 bases, and 14 bases lay between the germline ends. CDR1 is LNHDA, CDR2 SQIVND, per germline (reference sequence). This CDR3 contains 14 residues. A single count supports this clone. Under the authors' procedure: Estimation of nucleated cell counts relied on the amplification of reference gene primers. TCRdb keeps only in-frame clones here, not all; method: immunoSEQ multiplex PCR. V and J calls and clone size follow that table, whereas D and trimming were derived from the DNA. The table includes some 42,000 clones, about 85% detected once. Sequences were obtained from peripheral blood. This sequence originates from a human donor in a cohort sampled during active COVID-19. The chain uses TRBV19 and TRBJ2-7; maybe TRBD1 (6 bases). CDR3 sequence (DNA): TGTGCCAGTAGTCAAGGACAGTCCTACTACGAGCAGTACTTC. Its translation: CASSQGQSYYEQYF.